Below, 11 T cell receptor beta chains from the same sample are listed, as sequenced in a study of shared clonotypes between healthy human individuals. The repertoire was sequenced with immunoSEQ multiplex PCR; TCRdb's copy has only in-frame clones and lacks some. In the table there are fewer than 1.8 million clones, around 98.5% of which are singletons. Sequenced input: naive CD4+ T cells sorted from blood. Subset indicated: CD45RA+ positively selected. The source of these receptors is a man aged 25 to 40 in good health.

The table lists this clone with a count of one. The rearrangement links TRBV7-9 to TRBJ1-1; D uncertain. V was clipped by 3 bases and J by 8 bases, with 1 base between them. CDR1 and CDR2 (germline): SEHNR, FQNEAQ (reference sequence). The CDR3 is 9 residues long. This CDR3 is CASSFEAFF. CDR3 DNA: TGTGCCAGCAGCTTCGAAGCTTTCTTT.

J is TRBJ2-2 and V is TRBV7-9; possibly TRBD1 for D (5 bases). Germline CDR1 and CDR2: SEHNR and FQNEAQ (reference sequence). This CDR3 spans 15 amino acids. The ends were cut back, 3 bases at V and 5 bases at J, with 13 bases in the middle. The CDR3: CASSFPQGGTGELFF. The CDR3 nucleotides are TGTGCCAGCAGCTTCCCCCAGGGTGGAACCGGGGAGCTGTTTTTT.

V usage is TRBV19 and J usage is TRBJ2-1; D remains unclear. Trimming cost V 7 bases and J 0 bases, with 13 bases left between them. The CDR3 spans 15 residues. The V gene's germline CDR1 is LNHDA and CDR2 SQIVND (reference sequence). CDR3 nucleotides: TGTGCCAGTAAAGTGACCGCGAGCTCCTACAATGAGCAGTTCTTC. Encoded protein: CASKVTASSYNEQFF. The full variable domain, rest sourced from reference TRBV19 and TRBJ2-1, is DGGITQSPKYLFRKEGQNVTLSCEQNLNHDAMYWYRQDPGQGLRLIYYSQIVNDFQKGDIAEGYSVSREKKESFPLTVTSAQKNPTAFYLCASKVTASSYNEQFFGPGTRLTVL.

V gene TRBV5-1 combines with J gene TRBJ2-7; 15 bases match TRBD2. This CDR3 contains 15 residues. V was pared by 3 bases and J by 7 bases, with 5 bases of the junction left unmatched. Germline CDR1 and CDR2: SGHRS and YFSETQ. CDR3 nucleotide sequence: TGCGCCAGCAGCTATGGACTAGCGGGAGGGCAGGAGCAGTACTTC. Translated, it gives CASSYGLAGGQEQYF.

The genes are TRBV27 and TRBJ2-7; tentative D call: TRBD1 (6 bases). Germline CDR1 MNHEY, CDR2 SMNVEV (reference sequence). CDR3 length: 15 residues. V was clipped by 5 bases and J by 7 bases, with 21 bases between them. The CDR3 region is CASSPIRQAGGEQYF. The CDR3 DNA reads TGTGCCAGCAGTCCGATTCGACAGGCAGGAGGAGAGCAGTACTTC.

This rearrangement joins TRBV30 to TRBJ2-7, with D tentatively TRBD2 (6 bases). Germline V gene sequence: CDR1 GTSNPN, CDR2 SVGIG (reference sequence). Trimming removed 0 bases from V and 4 bases from J, with 13 bases in between. The CDR3 contains 14 residues. The CDR3 is CAWSVGGAGYEQYF. The CDR3 DNA follows: TGTGCCTGGAGTGTCGGAGGGGCCGGTTACGAGCAGTACTTC. Full variable domain (outside the CDR3, taken from reference TRBV30 and TRBJ2-7): SQTIHQWPATLVQPVGSPLSLECTVEGTSNPNLYWYRQAAGRGLQLLFYSVGIGQISSEVPQNLSASRPQDRQFILSSKKLLLSDSGFYLCAWSVGGAGYEQYFGPGTRLTVT.

The chain carries TRBV28 and TRBJ2-7; 7 bases line up with TRBD2. Germline values: CDR1 MDHEN, CDR2 SYDVKM. CDR3 length: 15 amino acids. V gave up 2 bases and J gave up 3 bases; unmatched junction bases: 7. The CDR3 nucleotides are TGTGCCAGCAGTTTACCGGTCACTAGCGACTACGAGCAGTACTTC. This gives the protein CASSLPVTSDYEQYF.

This rearrangement joins TRBV10-3 to TRBJ2-3, with 13 bases lining up with TRBD2. The V gene's germline CDR1 is ENHRY and CDR2 SYGVKD. J was trimmed by 6 bases and V by 5 bases; bases with no gene match: 5. The CDR3 covers 15 residues. The CDR3: CAISQGLAGVDTQYF. The CDR3 nucleotides are TGTGCCATCAGTCAAGGACTAGCGGGAGTTGATACGCAGTATTTT.

The chain combines TRBV11-2 with TRBJ2-7; 11 nucleotides match TRBD1. The CDR3 sequence is 15 residues long. Germline CDR1 reads SGHAT; CDR2 reads FQNNGV. The J segment lost 4 bases and the V segment lost 5 bases, leaving 7 bases of the junction unmatched. The CDR3 region has the DNA TGTGCCAGCAGCCCCGGGACAGGGGGACAATACGAGCAGTACTTC. Encoded protein: CASSPGTGGQYEQYF.

This chain connects TRBV6-1 to TRBJ1-5, with D perhaps matching TRBD1 (6 bases). The CDR3 consists of 15 residues. From germline, CDR1 is MNHNS and CDR2 SASEGT. V lost 7 bases, J lost 2 bases, and 15 bases lay in between. The CDR3 DNA sequence: TGTGCCAGCAATTCTCCAAGGACAGGCAATCAGCCCCAGCATTTT. Protein: CASNSPRTGNQPQHF.

This clone was seen a single time. V is TRBV7-2 and J is TRBJ1-5; TRBD1 might be the D (5 bases). Germline CDR1 and CDR2: SGHTA and FQGNSA. Trimming removed 2 bases at V and 7 bases at J, with 12 bases between. The CDR3 sequence is 14 residues long. Here the CDR3 reads CASSLQGGSQPQHF. The CDR3 coding sequence is TGTGCCAGCAGCTTACAGGGTGGGTCACAGCCCCAGCATTTT. Full variable domain (remainder filled in from reference TRBV7-2 and TRBJ1-5): GAGVSQSPSNKVTEKGKDVELRCDPISGHTALYWYRQSLGQGLEFLIYFQGNSAPDKSGLPSDRFSAERTGGSVSTLTIQRTQQEDSAVYLCASSLQGGSQPQHFGDGTRLSIL.